This T cell receptor (beta chain) was sequenced during a study of neoadjuvant anti-PD-1 for oral cavity cancer. Study at large: Most patients had three to four biweekly doses of 3 mg/kg nivolumab before resection.

There are 15 residues in the CDR3. Germline CDR1 and CDR2: SGHRS and YFSETQ. Trimming shortened V by 4 bases and J by 2 bases, and 15 bases separated the two germline ends. PBMCs were not maintained or expanded in culture before analysis. Repertoires were generated with immunoSEQ multiplex PCR, while TCRdb's copy carries only in-frame clones and drops some. The sample records over 15,000 clones, 65% to 85% being singletons. Sample: PBMCs, taken before nivolumab (anti-PD-1) treatment. The origin of this receptor is a person between 35 and 79 years old with oral cavity squamous cell carcinoma. The V gene is TRBV5-1, the J gene TRBJ2-5; possibly TRBD1 or TRBD2 for D (8 bases each). CDR3 sequence (DNA): TGCGCCAGCAGCCCGGGGGGGACAGGTCAAGAGACCCAGTACTTC. The encoded protein is CASSPGGTGQETQYF. The full variable domain, completed using reference TRBV5-1 and TRBJ2-5, is KAGVTQTPRYLIKTRGQQVTLSCSPISGHRSVSWYQQTPGQGLQFLFEYFSETQRNKGNFPGRFSGRQFSNSRSEMNVSTLELGDSALYLCASSPGGTGQETQYFGPGTRLLVL.